This T cell receptor beta chain came from a study of blood T cell repertoires in COVID-19. Background on the study: Donors in the United States, Italy and Spain gave samples during acute or convalescent COVID-19. Nucleic acid was either cDNA or gDNA, and it came from T cells, B-cell-depleted T cells, or PBMCs.

Source study methods: Estimation of nucleated cell counts was performed using reference gene primer amplification. Measured with immunoSEQ multiplex PCR; TCRdb has only the in-frame clones, and not every one. V and J calls and clone size come straight from that table; D and trimming were deduced from the DNA. The sample has approximately 98,000 clones; 70% to 85% are singletons. The V and J ends lost 7 bases and 6 bases, in that order; junction bases with no gene match: 12. Germline V gene sequence: CDR1 SGHTA, CDR2 FQGNSA. This CDR3 is built from 15 residues. This TCR was recovered from a woman aged 40 to 55 with acute or convalescent COVID-19. The sequencing input was peripheral blood. The V call is TRBV7-2, the J call TRBJ2-1; 7 positions match TRBD1. The CDR3 DNA follows: TGTGCCAGCATCACAGGGGCCGGGCACGTCAATGAGCAGTTCTTC. Its translation: CASITGAGHVNEQFF. Using reference TRBV7-2 and TRBJ2-1 for the parts outside the CDR3, the full variable domain is GAGVSQSPSNKVTEKGKDVELRCDPISGHTALYWYRQSLGQGLEFLIYFQGNSAPDKSGLPSDRFSAERTGGSVSTLTIQRTQQEDSAVYLCASITGAGHVNEQFFGPGTRLTVL.